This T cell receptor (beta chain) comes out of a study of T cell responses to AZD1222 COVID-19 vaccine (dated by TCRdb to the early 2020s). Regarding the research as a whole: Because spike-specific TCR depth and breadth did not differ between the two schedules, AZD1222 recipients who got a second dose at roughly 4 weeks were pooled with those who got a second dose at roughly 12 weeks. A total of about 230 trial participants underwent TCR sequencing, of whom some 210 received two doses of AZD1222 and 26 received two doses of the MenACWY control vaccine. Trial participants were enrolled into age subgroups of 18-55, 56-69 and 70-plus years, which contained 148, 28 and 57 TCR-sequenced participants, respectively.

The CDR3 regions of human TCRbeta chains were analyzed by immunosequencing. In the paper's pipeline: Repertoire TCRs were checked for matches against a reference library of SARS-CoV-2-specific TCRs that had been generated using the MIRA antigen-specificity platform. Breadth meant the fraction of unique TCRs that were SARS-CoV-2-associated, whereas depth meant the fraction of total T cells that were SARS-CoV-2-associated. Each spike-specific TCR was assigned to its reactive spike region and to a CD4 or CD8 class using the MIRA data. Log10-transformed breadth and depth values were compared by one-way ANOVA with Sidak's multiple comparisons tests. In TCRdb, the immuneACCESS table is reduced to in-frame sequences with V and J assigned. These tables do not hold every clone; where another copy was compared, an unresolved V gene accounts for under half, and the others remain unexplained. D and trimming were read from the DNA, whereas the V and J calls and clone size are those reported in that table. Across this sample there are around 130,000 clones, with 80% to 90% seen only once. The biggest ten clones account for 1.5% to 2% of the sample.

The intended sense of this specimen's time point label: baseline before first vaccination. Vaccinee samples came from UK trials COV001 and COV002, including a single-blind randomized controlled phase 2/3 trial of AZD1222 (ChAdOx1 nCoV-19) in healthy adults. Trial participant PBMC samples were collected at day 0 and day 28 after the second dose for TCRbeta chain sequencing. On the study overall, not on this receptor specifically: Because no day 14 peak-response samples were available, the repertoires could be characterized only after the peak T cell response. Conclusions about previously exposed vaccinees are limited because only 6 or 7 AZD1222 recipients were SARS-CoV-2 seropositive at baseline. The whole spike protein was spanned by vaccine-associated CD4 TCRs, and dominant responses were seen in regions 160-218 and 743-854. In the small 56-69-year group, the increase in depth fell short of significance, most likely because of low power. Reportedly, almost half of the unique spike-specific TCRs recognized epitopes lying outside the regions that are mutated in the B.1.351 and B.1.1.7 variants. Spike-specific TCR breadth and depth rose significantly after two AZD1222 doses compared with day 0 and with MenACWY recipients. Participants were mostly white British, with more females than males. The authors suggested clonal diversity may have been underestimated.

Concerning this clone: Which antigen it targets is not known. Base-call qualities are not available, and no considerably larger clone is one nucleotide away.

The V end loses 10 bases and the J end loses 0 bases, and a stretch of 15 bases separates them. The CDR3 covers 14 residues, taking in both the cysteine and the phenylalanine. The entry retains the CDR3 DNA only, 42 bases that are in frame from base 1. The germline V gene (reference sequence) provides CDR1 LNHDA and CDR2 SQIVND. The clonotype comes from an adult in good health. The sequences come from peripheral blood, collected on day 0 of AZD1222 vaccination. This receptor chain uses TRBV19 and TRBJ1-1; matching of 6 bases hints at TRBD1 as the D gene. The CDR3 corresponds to CATRRRDMNTEAFF. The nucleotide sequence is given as TGTGCCACTAGACGTAGGGACATGAACACTGAAGCTTTCTTT.